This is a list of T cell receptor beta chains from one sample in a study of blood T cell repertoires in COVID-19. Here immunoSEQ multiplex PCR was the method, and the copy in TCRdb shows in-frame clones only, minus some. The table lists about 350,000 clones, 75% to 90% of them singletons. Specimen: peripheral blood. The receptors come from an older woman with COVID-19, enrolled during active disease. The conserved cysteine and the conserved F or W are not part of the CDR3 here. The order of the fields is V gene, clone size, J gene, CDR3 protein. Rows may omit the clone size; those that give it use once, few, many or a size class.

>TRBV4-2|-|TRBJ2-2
ASSQGGYTGELF
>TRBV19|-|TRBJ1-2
ASSATGEGYT
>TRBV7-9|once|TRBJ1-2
ASRRGQSYGYT
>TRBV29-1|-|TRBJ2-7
SVVQGGPYEQY
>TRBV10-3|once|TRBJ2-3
AISDLASGVSTDTQY
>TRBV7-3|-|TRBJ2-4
ASSLETAKGAKNIQY
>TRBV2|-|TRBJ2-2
ASSGFGELF
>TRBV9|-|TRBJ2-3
ASSVEGTNTDTQY
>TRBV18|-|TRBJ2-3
ASKSGQGGDTQY
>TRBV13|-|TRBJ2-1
ASSSSPGQSSYNEQF
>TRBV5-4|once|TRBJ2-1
ASSLALAGAHEQF
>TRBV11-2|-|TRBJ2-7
ASRLAGAYEQY
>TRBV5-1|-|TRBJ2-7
ASSPSYEQY
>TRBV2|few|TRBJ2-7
ASSEGPGGLYEQY
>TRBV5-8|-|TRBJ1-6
ASRDRVGLDSPLH
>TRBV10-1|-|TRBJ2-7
ASSEGRSYEQY
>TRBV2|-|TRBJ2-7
ASSVDSSYEQY
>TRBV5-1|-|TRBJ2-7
ASSRDRSYEQY
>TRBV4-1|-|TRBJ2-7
ASSPRTSVLYEQY
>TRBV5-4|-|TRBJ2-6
ASSSSSGANVLT
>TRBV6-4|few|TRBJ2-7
ASIPGQGKHEQY
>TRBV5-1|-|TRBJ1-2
ASSSQGQVGYT
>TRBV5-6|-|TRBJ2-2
ASSLNFLTNTGELF
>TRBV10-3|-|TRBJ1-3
AISRPPQGADTIY
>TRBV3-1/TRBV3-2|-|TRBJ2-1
ASTRGGGNEQF
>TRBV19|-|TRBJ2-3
ASSMATDTQY
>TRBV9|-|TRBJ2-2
ASSVGLAGGPRAGELF
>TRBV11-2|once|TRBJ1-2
ASRRPGNPNYGYT
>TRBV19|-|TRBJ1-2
ASSRGQAGGYT
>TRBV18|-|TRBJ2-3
ASSPLPLAGTSTDTQY
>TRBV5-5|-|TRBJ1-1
ASSQQGQNTEAF
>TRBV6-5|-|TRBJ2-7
ASSSRSYEQY
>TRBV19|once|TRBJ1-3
ASSRLTGSGNTIY
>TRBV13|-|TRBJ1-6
ASSAGGFVPPYNSPLH
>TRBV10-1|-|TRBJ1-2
ASSLLTGTNGYT
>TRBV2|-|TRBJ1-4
ASRVGRGDEKLF